The 13 T cell receptor beta chains below were found in one sample sequenced in a study of control samples from healthy donors and cancer patients. Sequencing was performed with immunoSEQ multiplex PCR; in TCRdb, only in-frame clones are kept and a portion is missing. The data contain around 180,000 clones, 85% to 90% of them singletons. The sample taken for sequencing was blood. These receptors all stem from a woman in her twenties or thirties in good health.

The genes are TRBV5-6 and TRBJ2-7, with no clear D. The CDR3 has 14 residues. The ends were cut back, 0 bases at V and 0 bases at J, with 7 bases in the middle. Germline assignment: CDR1 SGHDT and CDR2 YYEEEE. CDR3 sequence: CASSLGMSSYEQYF. DNA for the CDR3: TGTGCCAGCAGCTTGGGGATGAGCTCCTACGAGCAGTACTTC.

The chain recombines TRBV28 with TRBJ1-2, with a tentative D call TRBD1 (5 bases). The germline V and J ends were trimmed by 5 bases and 3 bases, with 10 bases remaining between them. From germline, CDR1 is MDHEN and CDR2 SYDVKM. The CDR3 totals 13 residues. The CDR3 here is CASSPSGYYGYTF. The CDR3 DNA sequence: TGTGCCAGCAGTCCCTCAGGGTACTATGGCTACACCTTC.

The chain is built from TRBV29-1 and TRBJ1-5; 8 bases fit TRBD1. Germline values: CDR1 SQVTM, CDR2 ANQGSEA. V was clipped by 7 bases and J by 6 bases; unmatched bases: 8. The CDR3 loop spans 13 amino acids. CDR3 sequence: CSALTGAGQPQHF. As DNA, the CDR3 is TGCAGCGCCTTGACAGGGGCTGGTCAGCCCCAGCATTTT.

This clone was observed a single time. The gene calls are TRBV29-1 and TRBJ2-7; D perhaps matches TRBD2 (5 bases). Trimming cost V 4 bases and J 7 bases, with 14 bases left between them. This CDR3 has 12 amino acids. Germline CDR1 and CDR2: SQVTM and ANQGSEA. CDR3 nucleotide sequence: TGCAGCGTTGCGTGGTGGACGGGGGAGCAGTACTTC. It codes for CSVAWWTGEQYF.

This chain links TRBV28 with TRBJ2-2; D possibly corresponds to TRBD2 (6 bases). Germline CDR1 MDHEN, CDR2 SYDVKM. V lost 8 bases to trimming and J lost 6 bases, with 16 bases between them. The CDR3 extends over 14 amino acids. The CDR3 spells CASADPGVPGELFF. The CDR3 nucleotides are TGTGCCAGCGCGGACCCGGGGGTGCCCGGGGAGCTGTTTTTT. Full variable domain (missing parts from reference TRBV28 and TRBJ2-2): DVKVTQSSRYLVKRTGEKVFLECVQDMDHENMFWYRQDPGLGLRLIYFSYDVKMKEKGDIPEGYSVSREKKERFSLILESASTNQTSMYLCASADPGVPGELFFGEGSRLTVL.

The chain employs TRBV7-2 and TRBJ1-1; 8 bases align to TRBD1. The germline V gene encodes CDR1 SGHTA and CDR2 FQGNSA. With V trimmed by 1 base and J by 4 bases, 14 bases remained unmatched. The CDR3 spans 18 residues. The CDR3 region is CASSLVVGRGRTSTEAFF. Here the CDR3 DNA reads TGTGCCAGCAGCTTAGTAGTCGGCAGGGGGCGTACCTCCACTGAAGCTTTCTTT.

The gene calls are TRBV6-2 or TRBV6-3 and TRBJ2-5; no clear D. This CDR3 comprises 11 residues. CDR1 and CDR2 (germline): MNHEY, SVGEGT. V lost 1 base and J lost 5, with 2 bases in between. DNA of the CDR3: TGTGCCAGCAGTTACTGGGAGACCCAGTACTTC. It specifies CASSYWETQYF.

This clone appeared a single time. The chain carries TRBV2 and TRBJ1-1; D perhaps matches TRBD1 (5 bases). V was shortened by 8 bases and J by 4 bases, with 17 bases between the two germline ends. This CDR3 comprises 14 residues. CDR1 and CDR2 (germline): SNHLY, FYNNEI. For the CDR3, the DNA is TGTGCCAGCTATAATCGGGACGACGGCACTGAAGCTTTCTTT. This encodes CASYNRDDGTEAFF.

The J gene is TRBJ1-4, the V gene TRBV24-1; 9 bases fit TRBD1. CDR1 is KGHDR and CDR2 is SFDVKD in the germline V gene. After removal of 4 bases from V and 7 bases from J, the junction contained 6 bases not matched to a gene. The length of the CDR3 is 15 residues. In DNA, the CDR3 is TGTGCCACCAGTGACAGCACAGGGGGCTCTGAAAAACTGTTTTTT. It is translated as CATSDSTGGSEKLFF.

The CDR3 DNA reads TGCAGCGTCCCTGACGGGCAGGGGGTACGGAATACGCAGTATTTT. As protein: CSVPDGQGVRNTQYF. The chain has TRBV29-1 and TRBJ2-3; 7 nucleotides agree with TRBD1. The V segment lost 6 bases and the J segment 7 bases; nucleotides outside the gene matches: 16. Germline values: CDR1 SQVTM, CDR2 ANQGSEA. The CDR3 is 15 amino acids.

This sequence joins TRBV5-4 and TRBJ1-2, with D hard to call. With 4 bases removed from V and 3 bases from J, the gap between germline ends came to 13 bases. This CDR3 comprises 14 residues. In germline, CDR1 is SGHNT, CDR2 YYREEE (reference sequence). CDR3 region: CASSPPGRDYGYTF. The CDR3 nucleotides read TGTGCCAGCAGCCCCCCGGGGAGGGACTATGGCTACACCTTC.

The gene calls are TRBV6-2 or TRBV6-3 and TRBJ2-7; no clear D. The CDR3 loop spans 15 amino acids. Trimming cost V 0 bases and J 0 bases, with 9 bases left between them. Germline V gene sequence: CDR1 MNHEY, CDR2 SVGEGT. The DNA for the CDR3 is TGTGCCAGCAGTTACTCGGGAACAGTCTCCTACGAGCAGTACTTC. It yields the protein CASSYSGTVSYEQYF.

This clone has just one count. The J gene is TRBJ2-2, the V gene TRBV27; 7 nucleotides agree with TRBD2. The CDR3 loop spans 14 amino acids. The V gene's germline CDR1 is MNHEY and CDR2 SMNVEV (reference sequence). The trim removed 6 bases at V and 4 bases at J, leaving 5 bases unmatched. DNA for the CDR3: TGTGCCAGCAGCCCGGGGGGAGGCACCGGGGAGCTGTTTTTT. Protein: CASSPGGGTGELFF.